This T cell receptor beta chain was documented in a study of blood T cell repertoires in COVID-19. The overall study: Italy, Spain and the United States were the sources of the convalescent and acute COVID-19 samples. Nucleic acid was either cDNA or gDNA, and it came from T cells, B-cell-depleted T cells, or PBMCs.

As handled by the study authors: Amplification with reference gene primers provided the estimates of nucleated cell counts. Only in-frame clones appear in the TCRdb table, and some are missing; sequencing was by immunoSEQ multiplex PCR. V and J calls and clone size are copied from that table; D and trimming were computed from the DNA. The sample shows about 120,000 clones, approximately 81% of them seen only once. This CDR3 comprises 14 residues. CDR1 is SGHDN and CDR2 is FVKESK in the germline V gene. The V end lost 0 bases, the J end lost 5 bases, and 10 bases lay between the germline ends. The chain has TRBV14 and TRBJ2-5; D is undetermined. Sequenced sample: peripheral blood. This sequence was found in a man aged 40-50 years with active or convalescent COVID-19. CDR3 bases: TGTGCCAGCAGCCAAGATATCTACGATGAGACCCAGTACTTC. This gives the protein CASSQDIYDETQYF.